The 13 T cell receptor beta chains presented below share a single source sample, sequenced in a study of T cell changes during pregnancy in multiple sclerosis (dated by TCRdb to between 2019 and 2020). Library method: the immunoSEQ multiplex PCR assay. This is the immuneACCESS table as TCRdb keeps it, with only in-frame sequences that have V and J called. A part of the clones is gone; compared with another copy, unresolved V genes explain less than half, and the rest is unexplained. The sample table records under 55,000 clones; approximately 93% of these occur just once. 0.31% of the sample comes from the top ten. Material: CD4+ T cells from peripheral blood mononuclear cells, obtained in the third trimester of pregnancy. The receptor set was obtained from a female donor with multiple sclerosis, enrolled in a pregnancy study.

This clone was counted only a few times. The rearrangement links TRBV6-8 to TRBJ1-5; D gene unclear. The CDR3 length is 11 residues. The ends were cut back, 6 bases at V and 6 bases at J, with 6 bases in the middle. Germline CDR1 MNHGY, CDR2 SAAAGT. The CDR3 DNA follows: TGTGCCAGCAGACGAGGTCAGCCCCAGCATTTT. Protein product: CASRRGQPQHF.

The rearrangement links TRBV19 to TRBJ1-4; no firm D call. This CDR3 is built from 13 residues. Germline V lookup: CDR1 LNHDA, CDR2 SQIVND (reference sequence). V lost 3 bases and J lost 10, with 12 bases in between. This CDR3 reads CASSIALVGKLFF. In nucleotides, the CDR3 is TGTGCCAGTAGTATCGCGCTTGTTGGAAAACTGTTTTTT.

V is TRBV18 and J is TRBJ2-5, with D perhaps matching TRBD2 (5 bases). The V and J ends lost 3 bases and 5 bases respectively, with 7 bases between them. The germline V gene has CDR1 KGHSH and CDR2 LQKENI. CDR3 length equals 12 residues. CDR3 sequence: CASSPGGETQYF. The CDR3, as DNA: TGTGCCAGCTCACCTGGCGGGGAGACCCAGTACTTC.

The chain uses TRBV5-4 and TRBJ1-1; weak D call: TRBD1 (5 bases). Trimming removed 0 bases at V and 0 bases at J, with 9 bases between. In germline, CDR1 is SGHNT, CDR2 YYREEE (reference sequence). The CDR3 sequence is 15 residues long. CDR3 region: CASSLGQNMNTEAFF. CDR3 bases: TGTGCCAGCAGCTTGGGACAGAACATGAACACTGAAGCTTTCTTT.

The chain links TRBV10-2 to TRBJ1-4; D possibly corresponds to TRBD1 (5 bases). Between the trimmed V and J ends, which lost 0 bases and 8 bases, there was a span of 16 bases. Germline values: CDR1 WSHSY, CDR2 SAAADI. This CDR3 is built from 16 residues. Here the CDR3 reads CASSESTGTGREKLFF. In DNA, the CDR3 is TGCGCCAGCAGTGAGTCCACAGGAACGGGGAGGGAAAAACTGTTTTTT.

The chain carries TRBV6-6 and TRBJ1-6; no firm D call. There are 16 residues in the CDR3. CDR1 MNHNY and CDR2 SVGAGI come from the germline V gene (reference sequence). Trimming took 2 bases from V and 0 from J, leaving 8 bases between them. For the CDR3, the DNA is TGTGCCAGCAGTTACGACGGGAGCTCCTATAATTCACCCCTCCACTTT. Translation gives CASSYDGSSYNSPLHF.

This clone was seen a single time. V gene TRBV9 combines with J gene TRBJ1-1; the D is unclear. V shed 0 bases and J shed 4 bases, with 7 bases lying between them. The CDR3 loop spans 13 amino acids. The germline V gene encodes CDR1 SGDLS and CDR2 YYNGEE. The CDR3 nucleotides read TGTGCCAGCAGCGTAGTCGAGGGCACTGAAGCTTTCTTT. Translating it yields CASSVVEGTEAFF.

The CDR3 protein is CASSSHTYEQYF. The CDR3 coding sequence is TGTGCCAGCAGCTCGCACACCTACGAGCAGTACTTC. The chain joins TRBV7-2 to TRBJ2-7; no reliable D call. V lost 4 bases to trimming and J lost 2 bases, with 6 bases between them. The CDR3 has 12 amino acids. In germline, CDR1 is SGHTA, CDR2 FQGNSA.

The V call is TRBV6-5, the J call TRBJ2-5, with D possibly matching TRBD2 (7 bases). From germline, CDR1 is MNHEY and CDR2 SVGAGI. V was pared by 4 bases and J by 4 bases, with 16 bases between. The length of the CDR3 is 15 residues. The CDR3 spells CASSSLGGVGETQYF. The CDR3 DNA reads TGTGCCAGCAGTTCTTTAGGGGGGGTAGGAGAGACCCAGTACTTC.

CDR3 DNA: TGCAGCACCCTCCAGGGAGAGACCCAGTACTTC. Its protein product is CSTLQGETQYF. V gene TRBV29-1 combines with J gene TRBJ2-5, with D maybe TRBD1 (5 bases). Germline V gene data show CDR1 as SQVTM and CDR2 as ANQGSEA. V was cut by 8 bases and J by 4 bases, with 11 bases left in between. This CDR3 spans 11 amino acids.

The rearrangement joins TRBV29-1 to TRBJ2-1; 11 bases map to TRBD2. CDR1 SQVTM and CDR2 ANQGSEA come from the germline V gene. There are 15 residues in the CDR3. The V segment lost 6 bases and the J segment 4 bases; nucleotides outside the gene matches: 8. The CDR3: CSVAIAGGMYNEQFF. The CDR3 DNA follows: TGCAGCGTGGCAATAGCGGGAGGGATGTACAATGAGCAGTTCTTC.

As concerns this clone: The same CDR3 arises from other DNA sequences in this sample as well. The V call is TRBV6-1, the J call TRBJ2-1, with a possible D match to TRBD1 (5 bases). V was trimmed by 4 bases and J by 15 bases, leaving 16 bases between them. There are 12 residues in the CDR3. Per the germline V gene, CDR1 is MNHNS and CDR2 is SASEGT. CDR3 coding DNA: TGTGCCAGCAGTGCTACAGGAGCTGGGCCGTTCTTC. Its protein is CASSATGAGPFF.

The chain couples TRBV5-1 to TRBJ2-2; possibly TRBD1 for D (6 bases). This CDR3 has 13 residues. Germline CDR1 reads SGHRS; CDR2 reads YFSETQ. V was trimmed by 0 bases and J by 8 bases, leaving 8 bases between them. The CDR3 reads CASSLEGTGELFF. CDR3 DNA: TGCGCCAGCAGCTTGGAAGGGACAGGGGAGCTGTTTTTT.